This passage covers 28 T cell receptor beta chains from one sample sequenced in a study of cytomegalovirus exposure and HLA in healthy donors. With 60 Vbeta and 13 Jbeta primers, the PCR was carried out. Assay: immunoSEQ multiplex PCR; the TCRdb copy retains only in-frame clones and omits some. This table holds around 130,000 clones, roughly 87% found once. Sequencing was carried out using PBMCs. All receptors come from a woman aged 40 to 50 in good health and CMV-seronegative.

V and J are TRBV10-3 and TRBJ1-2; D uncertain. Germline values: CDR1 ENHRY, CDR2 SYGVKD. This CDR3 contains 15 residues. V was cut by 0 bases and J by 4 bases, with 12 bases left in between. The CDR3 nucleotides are TGTGCCATCAGTGAGTCAGGGTCGGGAGGCTATGGCTACACCTTC. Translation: CAISESGSGGYGYTF.

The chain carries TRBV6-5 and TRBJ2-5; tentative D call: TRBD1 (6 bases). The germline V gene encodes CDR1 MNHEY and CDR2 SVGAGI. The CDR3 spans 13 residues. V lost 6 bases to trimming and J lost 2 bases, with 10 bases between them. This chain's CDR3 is CASSARGQETQYF. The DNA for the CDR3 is TGTGCCAGCAGCGCCAGGGGTCAAGAGACCCAGTACTTC.

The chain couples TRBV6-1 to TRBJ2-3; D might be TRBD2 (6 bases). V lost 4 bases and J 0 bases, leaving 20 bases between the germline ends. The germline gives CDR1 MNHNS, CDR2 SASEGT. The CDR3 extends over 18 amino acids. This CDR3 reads CASSAPGRTSFSTDTQYF. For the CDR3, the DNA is TGTGCCAGCAGTGCTCCGGGCCGAACTAGCTTCAGCACAGATACGCAGTATTTT.

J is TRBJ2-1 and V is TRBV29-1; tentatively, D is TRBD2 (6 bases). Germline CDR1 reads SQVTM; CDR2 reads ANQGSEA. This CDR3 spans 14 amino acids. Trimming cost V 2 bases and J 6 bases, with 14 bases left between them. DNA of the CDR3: TGCAGCGTTGAAATGCGGGGATCGGGCAATGAGCAGTTCTTC. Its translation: CSVEMRGSGNEQFF.

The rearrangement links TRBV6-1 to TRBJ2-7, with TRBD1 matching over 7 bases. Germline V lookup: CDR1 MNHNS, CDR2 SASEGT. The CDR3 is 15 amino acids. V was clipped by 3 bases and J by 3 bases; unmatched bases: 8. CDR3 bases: TGTGCCAGCAGTGAGGCGAGGGGGCTTGGCTACGAGCAGTACTTC. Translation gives CASSEARGLGYEQYF.

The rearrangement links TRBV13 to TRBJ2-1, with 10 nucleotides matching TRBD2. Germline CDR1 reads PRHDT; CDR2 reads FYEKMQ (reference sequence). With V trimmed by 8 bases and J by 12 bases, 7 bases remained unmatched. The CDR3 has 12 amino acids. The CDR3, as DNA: TGTGCCAGCCCCGGGACTAGCGACTCGCAGTTCTTC. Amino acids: CASPGTSDSQFF.

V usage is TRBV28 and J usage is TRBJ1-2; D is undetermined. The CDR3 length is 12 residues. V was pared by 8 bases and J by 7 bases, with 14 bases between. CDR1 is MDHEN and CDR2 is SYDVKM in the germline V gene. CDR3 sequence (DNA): TGTGCCAGCCGATTCGATAGGAGTGGCTACACCTTC. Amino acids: CASRFDRSGYTF.

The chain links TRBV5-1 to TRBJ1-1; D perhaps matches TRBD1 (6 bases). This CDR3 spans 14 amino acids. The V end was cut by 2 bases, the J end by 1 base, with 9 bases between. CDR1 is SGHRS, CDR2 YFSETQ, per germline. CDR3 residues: CASSFSQGNTEAFF. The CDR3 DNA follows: TGCGCCAGCAGCTTTTCACAGGGGAACACTGAAGCTTTCTTT. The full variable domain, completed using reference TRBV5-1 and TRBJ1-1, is KAGVTQTPRYLIKTRGQQVTLSCSPISGHRSVSWYQQTPGQGLQFLFEYFSETQRNKGNFPGRFSGRQFSNSRSEMNVSTLELGDSALYLCASSFSQGNTEAFFGQGTRLTVV.

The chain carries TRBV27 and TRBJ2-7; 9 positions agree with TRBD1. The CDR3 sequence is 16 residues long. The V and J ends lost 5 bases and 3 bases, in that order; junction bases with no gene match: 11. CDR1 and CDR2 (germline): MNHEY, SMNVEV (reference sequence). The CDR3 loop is CASSTYPGQGNYEQYF. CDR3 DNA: TGTGCCAGCAGTACGTATCCGGGACAGGGTAACTACGAGCAGTACTTC.

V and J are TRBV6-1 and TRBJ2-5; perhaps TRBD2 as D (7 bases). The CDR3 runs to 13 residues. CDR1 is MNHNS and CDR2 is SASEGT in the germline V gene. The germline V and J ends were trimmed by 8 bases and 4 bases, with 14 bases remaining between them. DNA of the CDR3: TGTGCCAGCCCGGGGGGCGGAGGAGAGACCCAGTACTTC. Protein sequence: CASPGGGGETQYF.

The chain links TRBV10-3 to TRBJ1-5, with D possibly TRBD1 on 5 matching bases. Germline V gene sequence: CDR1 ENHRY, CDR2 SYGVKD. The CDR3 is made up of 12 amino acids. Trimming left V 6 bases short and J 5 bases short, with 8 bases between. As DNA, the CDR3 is TGTGCCATCAGGTCGGGGGATCAGCCCCAGCATTTT. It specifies CAIRSGDQPQHF.

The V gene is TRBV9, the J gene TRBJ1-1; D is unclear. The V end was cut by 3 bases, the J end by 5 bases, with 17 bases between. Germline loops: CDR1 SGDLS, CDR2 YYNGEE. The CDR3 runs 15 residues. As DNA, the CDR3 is TGTGCCAGCAGCGCCCAATCTGAGGGTAGAACTGAAGCTTTCTTT. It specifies CASSAQSEGRTEAFF.

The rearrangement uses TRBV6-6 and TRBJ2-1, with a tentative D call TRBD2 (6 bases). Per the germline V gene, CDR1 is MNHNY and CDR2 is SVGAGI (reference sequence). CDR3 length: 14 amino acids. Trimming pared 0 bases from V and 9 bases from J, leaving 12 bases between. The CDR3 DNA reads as TGTGCCAGCAGTTACTCAACGGGAGAGATTGAGCAGTTCTTC. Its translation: CASSYSTGEIEQFF.

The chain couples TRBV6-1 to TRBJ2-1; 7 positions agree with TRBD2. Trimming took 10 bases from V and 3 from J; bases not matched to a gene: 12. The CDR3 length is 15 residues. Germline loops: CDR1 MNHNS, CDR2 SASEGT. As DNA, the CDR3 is TGTGCCACCTCAAAGGGGCGGGGGTACTACAATGAGCAGTTCTTC. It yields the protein CATSKGRGYYNEQFF.

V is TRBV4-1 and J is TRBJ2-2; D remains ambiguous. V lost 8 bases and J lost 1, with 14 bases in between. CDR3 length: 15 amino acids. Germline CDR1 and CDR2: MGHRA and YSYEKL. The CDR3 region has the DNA TGCGCCAGCGGTCATGCCCCGGGGAACACCGGGGAGCTGTTTTTT. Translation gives CASGHAPGNTGELFF.

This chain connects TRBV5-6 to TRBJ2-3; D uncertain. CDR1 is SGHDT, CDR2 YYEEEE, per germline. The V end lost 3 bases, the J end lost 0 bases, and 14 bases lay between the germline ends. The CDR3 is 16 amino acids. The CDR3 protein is CASSWRVMTSTDTQYF. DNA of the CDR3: TGTGCCAGCAGCTGGCGTGTGATGACTAGCACAGATACGCAGTATTTT.

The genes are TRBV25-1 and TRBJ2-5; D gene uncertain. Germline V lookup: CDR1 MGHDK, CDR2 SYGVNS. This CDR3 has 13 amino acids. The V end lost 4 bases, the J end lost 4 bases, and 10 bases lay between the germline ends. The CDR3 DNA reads TGTGCCAGCAGTGCCTCTCCCCTAGAGACCCAGTACTTC. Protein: CASSASPLETQYF. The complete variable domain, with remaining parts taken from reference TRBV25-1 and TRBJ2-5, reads EADIYQTPRYLVIGTGKKITLECSQTMGHDKMYWYQQDPGMELHLIHYSYGVNSTEKGDLSSESTVSRIRTEHFPLTLESARPSHTSQYLCASSASPLETQYFGPGTRLLVL.

For the CDR3, the DNA is TGTGCCAGCAGTCAACGGGGACAGGGAAATCAGCCCCAGCATTTT. Translation: CASSQRGQGNQPQHF. V is TRBV6-6 and J is TRBJ1-5; TRBD1 matches at 9 bases. CDR3 size: 15 residues. Trimming removed 5 bases from V and 4 bases from J; junction bases left unmatched: 6. Germline V CDR1 and CDR2: MNHNY, SVGAGI (reference sequence).

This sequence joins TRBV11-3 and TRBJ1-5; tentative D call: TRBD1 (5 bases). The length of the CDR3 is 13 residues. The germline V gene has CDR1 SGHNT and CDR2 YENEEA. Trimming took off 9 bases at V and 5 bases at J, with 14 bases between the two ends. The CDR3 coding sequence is TGTGCCAGTAGTGCCGGGGGACATCAGCCCCAGCATTTT. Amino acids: CASSAGGHQPQHF.

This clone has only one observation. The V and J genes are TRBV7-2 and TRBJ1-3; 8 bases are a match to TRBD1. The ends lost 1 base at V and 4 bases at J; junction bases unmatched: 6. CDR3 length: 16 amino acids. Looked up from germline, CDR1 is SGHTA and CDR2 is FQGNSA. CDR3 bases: TGTGCCAGCAGCTTAGTCGGCAGGGGGCGAGGAAACACCATATATTTT. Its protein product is CASSLVGRGRGNTIYF.

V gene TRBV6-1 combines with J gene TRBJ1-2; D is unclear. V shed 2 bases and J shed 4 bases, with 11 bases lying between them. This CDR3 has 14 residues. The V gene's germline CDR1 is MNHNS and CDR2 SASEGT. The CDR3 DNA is TGTGCCAGCAGTGAATCGAGCACGATCTATGGCTACACCTTC. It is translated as CASSESSTIYGYTF.

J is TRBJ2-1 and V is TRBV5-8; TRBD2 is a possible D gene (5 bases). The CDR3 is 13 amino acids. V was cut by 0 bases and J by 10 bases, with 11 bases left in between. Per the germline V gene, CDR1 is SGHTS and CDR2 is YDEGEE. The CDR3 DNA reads TGTGCCAGCAGCTTGGTATGGGCGGGCGAGCAGTTCTTC. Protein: CASSLVWAGEQFF.

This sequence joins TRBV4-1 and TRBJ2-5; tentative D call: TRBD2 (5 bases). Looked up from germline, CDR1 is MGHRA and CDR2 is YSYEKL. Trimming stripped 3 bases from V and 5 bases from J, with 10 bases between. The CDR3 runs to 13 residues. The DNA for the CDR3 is TGCGCCAGCAGCCAGGACTTCTGGGAGACCCAGTACTTC. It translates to CASSQDFWETQYF.

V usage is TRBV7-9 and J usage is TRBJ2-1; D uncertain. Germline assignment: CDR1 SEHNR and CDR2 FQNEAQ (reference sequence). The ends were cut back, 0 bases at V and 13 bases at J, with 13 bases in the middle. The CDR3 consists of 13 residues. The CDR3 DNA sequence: TGTGCCAGCAGCTTAGCGTTGGGCCATCCACAGTTCTTC. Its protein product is CASSLALGHPQFF. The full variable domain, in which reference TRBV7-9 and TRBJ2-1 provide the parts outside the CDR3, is DTGVSQNPRHKITKRGQNVTFRCDPISEHNRLYWYRQTLGQGPEFLTYFQNEAQLEKSRLLSDRFSAERPKGSFSTLEIQRTEQGDSAMYLCASSLALGHPQFFGPGTRLTVL.

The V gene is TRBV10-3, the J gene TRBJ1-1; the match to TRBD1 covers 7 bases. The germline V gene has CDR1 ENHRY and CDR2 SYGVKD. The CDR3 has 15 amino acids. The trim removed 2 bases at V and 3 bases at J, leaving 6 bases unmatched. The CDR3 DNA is TGTGCCATCAGTGAGGGAACAGGGGATGACACTGAAGCTTTCTTT. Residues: CAISEGTGDDTEAFF.

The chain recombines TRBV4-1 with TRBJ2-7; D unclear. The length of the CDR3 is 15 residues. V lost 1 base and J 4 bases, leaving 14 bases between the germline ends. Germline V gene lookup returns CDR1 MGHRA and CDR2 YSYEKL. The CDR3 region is CASSQVGDSIYEQYF. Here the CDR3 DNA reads TGCGCCAGCAGCCAAGTCGGAGACTCCATTTACGAGCAGTACTTC.

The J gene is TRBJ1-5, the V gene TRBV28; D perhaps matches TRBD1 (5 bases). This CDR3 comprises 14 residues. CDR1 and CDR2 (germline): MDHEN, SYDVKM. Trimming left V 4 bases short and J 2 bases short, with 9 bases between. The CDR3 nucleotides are TGTGCCAGCAGTTCGGCACAGGGCAATCAGCCCCAGCATTTT. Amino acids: CASSSAQGNQPQHF.

The CDR3 DNA sequence: TGTGCCAGCAGCTTAGTGTCCCCGTTCGGAAACACCATATATTTT. This gives the protein CASSLVSPFGNTIYF. V gene TRBV11-2 combines with J gene TRBJ1-3; D not resolved. The CDR3 is made up of 15 amino acids. Germline assignment: CDR1 SGHAT and CDR2 FQNNGV. V lost 1 base and J lost 4, with 11 bases in between.